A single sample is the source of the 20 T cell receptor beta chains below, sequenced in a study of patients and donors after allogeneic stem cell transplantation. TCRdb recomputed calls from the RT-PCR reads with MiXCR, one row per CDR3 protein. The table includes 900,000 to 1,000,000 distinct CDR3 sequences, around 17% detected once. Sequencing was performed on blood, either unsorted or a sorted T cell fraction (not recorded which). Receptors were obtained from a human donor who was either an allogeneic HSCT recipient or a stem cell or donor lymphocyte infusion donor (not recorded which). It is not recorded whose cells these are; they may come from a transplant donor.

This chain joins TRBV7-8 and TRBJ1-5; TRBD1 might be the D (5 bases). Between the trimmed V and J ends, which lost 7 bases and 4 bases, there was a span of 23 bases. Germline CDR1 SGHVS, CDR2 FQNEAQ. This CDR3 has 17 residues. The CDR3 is CASTLSRGEGSNQPQHF. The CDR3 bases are TGTGCCAGCACCCTTTCCCGAGGGGAAGGGTCAAATCAGCCCCAGCATTTT.

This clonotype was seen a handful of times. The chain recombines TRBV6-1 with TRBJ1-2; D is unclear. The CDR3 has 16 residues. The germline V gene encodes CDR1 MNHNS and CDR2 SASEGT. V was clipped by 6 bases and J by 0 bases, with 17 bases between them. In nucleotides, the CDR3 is TGTGCCAGCAGCCGCCGGGCGGGTAATACTAACTATGGCTACACCTTC. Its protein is CASSRRAGNTNYGYTF.

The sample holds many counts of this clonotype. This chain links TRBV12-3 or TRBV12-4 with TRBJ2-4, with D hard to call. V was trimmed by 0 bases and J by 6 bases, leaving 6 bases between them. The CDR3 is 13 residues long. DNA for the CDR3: TGTGCCAGCAGTTTAGCGGTCGGAAACATTCAGTACTTC. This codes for CASSLAVGNIQYF.

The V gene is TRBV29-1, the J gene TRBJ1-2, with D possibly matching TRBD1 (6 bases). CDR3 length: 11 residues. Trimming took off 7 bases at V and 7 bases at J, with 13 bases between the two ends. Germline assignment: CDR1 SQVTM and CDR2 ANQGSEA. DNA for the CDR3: TGCAGCGAATCCAGGGGATCTGGCTACACCTTC. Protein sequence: CSESRGSGYTF.

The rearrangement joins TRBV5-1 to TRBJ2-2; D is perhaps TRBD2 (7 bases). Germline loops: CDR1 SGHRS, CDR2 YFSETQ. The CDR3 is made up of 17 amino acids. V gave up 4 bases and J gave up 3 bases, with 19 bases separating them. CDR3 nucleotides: TGCGCCAGCAGCAGGAAACAGGGAGGGTTCGACACCGGGGAGCTGTTTTTT. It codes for CASSRKQGGFDTGELFF.

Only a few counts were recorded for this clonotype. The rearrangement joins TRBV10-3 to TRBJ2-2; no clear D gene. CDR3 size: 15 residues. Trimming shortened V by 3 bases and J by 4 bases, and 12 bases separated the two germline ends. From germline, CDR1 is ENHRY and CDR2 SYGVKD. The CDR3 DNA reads TGTGCCATCAGTGATCGAGACACAAGCACCGGGGAGCTGTTTTTT. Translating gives CAISDRDTSTGELFF.

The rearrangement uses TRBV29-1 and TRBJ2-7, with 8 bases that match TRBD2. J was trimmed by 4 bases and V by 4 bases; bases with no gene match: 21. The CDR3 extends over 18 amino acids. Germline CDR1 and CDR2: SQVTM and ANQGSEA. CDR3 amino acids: CSVAKPKKRKRETYEQYF. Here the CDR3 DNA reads TGCAGCGTTGCCAAACCCAAAAAACGGAAGCGGGAGACTTACGAGCAGTACTTC.

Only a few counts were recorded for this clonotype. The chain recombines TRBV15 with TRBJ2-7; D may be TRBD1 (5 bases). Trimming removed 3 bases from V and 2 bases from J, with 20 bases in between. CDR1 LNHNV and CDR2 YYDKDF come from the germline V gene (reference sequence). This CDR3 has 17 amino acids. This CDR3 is CATSSIGEQGSPYEQYF. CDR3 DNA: TGTGCCACCAGCAGCATAGGAGAGCAGGGTAGTCCCTACGAGCAGTACTTC.

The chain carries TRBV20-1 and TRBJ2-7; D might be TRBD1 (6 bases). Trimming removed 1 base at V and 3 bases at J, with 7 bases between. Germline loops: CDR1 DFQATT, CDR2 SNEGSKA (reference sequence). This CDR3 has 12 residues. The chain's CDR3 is CSARGTDYEQYF. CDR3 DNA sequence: TGCAGTGCTAGAGGGACAGACTACGAGCAGTACTTC.

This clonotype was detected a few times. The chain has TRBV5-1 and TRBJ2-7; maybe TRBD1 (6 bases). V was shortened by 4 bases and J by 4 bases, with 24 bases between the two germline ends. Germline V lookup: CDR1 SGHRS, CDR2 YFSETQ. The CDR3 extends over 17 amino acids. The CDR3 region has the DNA TGCGCCAGCAGCGCGAGGACAGTGATAAACGATAAGTACGAGCAGTACTTC. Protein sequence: CASSARTVINDKYEQYF. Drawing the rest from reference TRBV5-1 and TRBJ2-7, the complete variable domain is KAGVTQTPRYLIKTRGQQVTLSCSPISGHRSVSWYQQTPGQGLQFLFEYFSETQRNKGNFPGRFSGRQFSNSRSEMNVSTLELGDSALYLCASSARTVINDKYEQYFGPGTRLTVT.

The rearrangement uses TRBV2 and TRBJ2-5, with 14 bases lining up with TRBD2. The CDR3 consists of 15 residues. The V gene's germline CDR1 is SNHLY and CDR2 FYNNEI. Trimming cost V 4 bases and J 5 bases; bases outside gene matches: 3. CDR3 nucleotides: TGTGCCAGCAGTGGAGGACTAGCGGGAGGTGAGACCCAGTACTTC. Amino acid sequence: CASSGGLAGGETQYF.

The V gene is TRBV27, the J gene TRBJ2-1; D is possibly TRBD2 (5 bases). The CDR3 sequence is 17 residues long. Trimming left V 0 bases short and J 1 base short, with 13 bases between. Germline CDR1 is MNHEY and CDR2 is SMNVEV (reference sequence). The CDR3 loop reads CASSLSAGVGSYNEQFF. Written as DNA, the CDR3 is TGTGCCAGCAGTTTATCGGCCGGGGTTGGGTCCTACAATGAGCAGTTCTTC.

This CDR3 is CASSLPLGTYYGYTF. As DNA, the CDR3 is TGTGCCAGCAGCTTGCCTCTTGGGACCTACTATGGCTACACCTTC. The rearrangement uses TRBV7-3 and TRBJ1-2; a possible D gene is TRBD1 (5 bases). From germline, CDR1 is SGHTA and CDR2 FQGTGA. The CDR3 loop spans 15 amino acids. The V end lost 3 bases, the J end lost 3 bases, and 14 bases lay between the germline ends. The entire variable domain, with the rest obtained from reference TRBV7-3 and TRBJ1-2, is as follows: GAGVSQTPSNKVTEKGKYVELRCDPISGHTALYWYRQSLGQGPEFLIYFQGTGAADDSGLPNDRFFAVRPEGSVSTLKIQRTERGDSAVYLCASSLPLGTYYGYTFGSGTRLTVV.

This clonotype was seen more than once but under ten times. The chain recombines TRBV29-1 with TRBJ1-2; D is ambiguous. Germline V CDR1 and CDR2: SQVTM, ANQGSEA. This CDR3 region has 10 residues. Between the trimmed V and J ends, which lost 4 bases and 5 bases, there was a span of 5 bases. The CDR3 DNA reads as TGCAGCGTTGCCGAGTATGGCTACACCTTC. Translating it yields CSVAEYGYTF. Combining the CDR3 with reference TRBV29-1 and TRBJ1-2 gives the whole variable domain SAVISQKPSRDICQRGTSLTIQCQVDSQVTMMFWYRQQPGQSLTLIATANQGSEATYESGFVIDKFPISRPNLTFSTLTVSNMSPEDSSIYLCSVAEYGYTFGSGTRLTVV.

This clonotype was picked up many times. CDR3 nucleotide sequence: TGCAGCGTCTTGGACGGTCCCGGTCTCTACGAGCAGTACTTC. Protein sequence: CSVLDGPGLYEQYF. The chain combines TRBV29-1 with TRBJ2-7; D remains unclear. The V end was cut by 6 bases, the J end by 3 bases, with 18 bases between. The CDR3 extends over 14 amino acids. Germline values: CDR1 SQVTM, CDR2 ANQGSEA.

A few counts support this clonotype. The CDR3 coding sequence is TGTGCCAGCAGTACCAACCCGTACCAAGAGACCCAGTACTTC. Protein product: CASSTNPYQETQYF. This sequence joins TRBV27 and TRBJ2-5; D is unclear. V was clipped by 5 bases and J by 0 bases, with 10 bases between them. The V gene's germline CDR1 is MNHEY and CDR2 SMNVEV (reference sequence). This CDR3 is 14 amino acids long.

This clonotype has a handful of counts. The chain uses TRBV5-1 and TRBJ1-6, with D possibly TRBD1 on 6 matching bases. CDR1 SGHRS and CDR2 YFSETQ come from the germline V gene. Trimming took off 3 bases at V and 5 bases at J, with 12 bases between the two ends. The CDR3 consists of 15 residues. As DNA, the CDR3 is TGCGCCAGCAGCTGGACAGTGGGGGATAATTCACCCCTCCACTTT. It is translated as CASSWTVGDNSPLHF.

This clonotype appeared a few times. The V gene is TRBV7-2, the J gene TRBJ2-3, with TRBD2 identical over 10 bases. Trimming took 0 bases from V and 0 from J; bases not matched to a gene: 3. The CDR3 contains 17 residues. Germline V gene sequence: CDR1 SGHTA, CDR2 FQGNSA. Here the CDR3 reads CASSLALAGTSTDTQYF. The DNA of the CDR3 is TGTGCCAGCAGCTTAGCACTAGCGGGGACTAGCACAGATACGCAGTATTTT.

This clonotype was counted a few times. The DNA of the CDR3 is TGCAGTGCTCCTAGCGAACTCTACGAGCAGTACTTC. Its protein is CSAPSELYEQYF. The chain joins TRBV20-1 to TRBJ2-7, with D possibly matching TRBD2 (6 bases). The CDR3 runs 12 residues. V was cut by 5 bases and J by 3 bases, with 11 bases left in between. Germline values: CDR1 DFQATT, CDR2 SNEGSKA (reference sequence).

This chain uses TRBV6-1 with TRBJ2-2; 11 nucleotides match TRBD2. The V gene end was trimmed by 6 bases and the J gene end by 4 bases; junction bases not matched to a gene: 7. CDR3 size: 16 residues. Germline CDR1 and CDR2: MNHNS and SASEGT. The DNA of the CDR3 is TGTGCCAGCAGCCCCGGGACTAGCGGCCTCACCGGGGAGCTGTTTTTT. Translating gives CASSPGTSGLTGELFF.